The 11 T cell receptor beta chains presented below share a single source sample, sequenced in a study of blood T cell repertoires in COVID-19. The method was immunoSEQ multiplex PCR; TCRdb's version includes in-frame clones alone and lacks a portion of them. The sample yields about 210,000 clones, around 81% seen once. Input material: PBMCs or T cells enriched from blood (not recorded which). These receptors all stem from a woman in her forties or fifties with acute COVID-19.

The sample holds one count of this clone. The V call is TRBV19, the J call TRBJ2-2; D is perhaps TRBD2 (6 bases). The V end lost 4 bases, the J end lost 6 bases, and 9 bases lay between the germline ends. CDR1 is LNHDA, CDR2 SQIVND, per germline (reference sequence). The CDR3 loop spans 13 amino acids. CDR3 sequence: CASSKEGSGELFF. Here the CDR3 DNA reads TGTGCCAGTAGTAAGGAGGGTTCCGGGGAGCTGTTTTTT.

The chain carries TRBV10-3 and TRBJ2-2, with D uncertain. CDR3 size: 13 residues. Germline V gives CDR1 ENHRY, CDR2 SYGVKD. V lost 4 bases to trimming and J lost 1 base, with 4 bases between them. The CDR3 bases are TGTGCCATCAGTGCAGGGAACACCGGGGAGCTGTTTTTT. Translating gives CAISAGNTGELFF.

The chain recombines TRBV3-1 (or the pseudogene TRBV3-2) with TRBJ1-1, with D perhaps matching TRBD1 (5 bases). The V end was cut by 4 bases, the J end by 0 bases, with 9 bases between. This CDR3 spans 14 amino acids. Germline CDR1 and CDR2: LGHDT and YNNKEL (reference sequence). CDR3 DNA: TGTGCCAGCAGCCTCCGACAGATGAACACTGAAGCTTTCTTT. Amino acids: CASSLRQMNTEAFF.

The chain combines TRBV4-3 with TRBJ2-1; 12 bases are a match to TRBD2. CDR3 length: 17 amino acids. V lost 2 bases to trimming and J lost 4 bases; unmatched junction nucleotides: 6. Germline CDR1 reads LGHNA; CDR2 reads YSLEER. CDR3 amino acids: CASSQYRLAGAYNEQFF. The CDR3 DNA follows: TGCGCCAGCAGCCAATACCGACTAGCGGGAGCGTACAATGAGCAGTTCTTC.

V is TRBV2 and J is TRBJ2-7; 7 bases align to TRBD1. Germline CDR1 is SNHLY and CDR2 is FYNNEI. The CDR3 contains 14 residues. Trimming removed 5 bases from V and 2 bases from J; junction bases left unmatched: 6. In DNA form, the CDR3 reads TGTGCCAGCAGTTTCGGACAGGAGACCTACGAGCAGTACTTC. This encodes CASSFGQETYEQYF.

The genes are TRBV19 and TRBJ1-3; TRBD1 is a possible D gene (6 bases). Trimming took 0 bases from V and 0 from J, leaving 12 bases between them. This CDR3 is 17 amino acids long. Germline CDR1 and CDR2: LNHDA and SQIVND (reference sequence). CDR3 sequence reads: CASSIDLRGGSGNTIYF. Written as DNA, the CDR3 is TGTGCCAGTAGTATAGATCTCAGGGGTGGCTCTGGAAACACCATATATTTT.

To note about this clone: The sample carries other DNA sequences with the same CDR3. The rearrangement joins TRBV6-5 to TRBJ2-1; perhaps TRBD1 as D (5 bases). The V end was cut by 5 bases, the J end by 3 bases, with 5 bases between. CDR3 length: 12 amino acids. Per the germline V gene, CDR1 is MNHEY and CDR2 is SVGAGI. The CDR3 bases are TGTGCCAGCAGTAGGGGCTACAATGAGCAGTTCTTC. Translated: CASSRGYNEQFF.

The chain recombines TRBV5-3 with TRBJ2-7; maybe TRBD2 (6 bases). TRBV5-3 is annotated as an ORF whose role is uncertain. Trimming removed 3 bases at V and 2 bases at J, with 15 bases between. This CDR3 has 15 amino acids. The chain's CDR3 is CARSSMGGWPYEQYF. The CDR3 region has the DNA TGTGCCAGAAGCTCGATGGGGGGTTGGCCCTACGAGCAGTACTTC.

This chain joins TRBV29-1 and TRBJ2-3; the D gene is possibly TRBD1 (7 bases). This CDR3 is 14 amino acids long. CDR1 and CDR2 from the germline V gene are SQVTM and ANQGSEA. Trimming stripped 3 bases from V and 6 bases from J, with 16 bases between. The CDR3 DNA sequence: TGCAGCGTTGACCCCCGACAGGGAGGCGATACGCAGTATTTT. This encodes CSVDPRQGGDTQYF.

The CDR3 DNA reads TGTGCCATCAGGGGGGGGACAGGGGAGAATGAGCAGTTCTTC. Its translation is CAIRGGTGENEQFF. The chain uses TRBV10-3 and TRBJ2-1; 10 bases map to TRBD1. The CDR3 has 14 amino acids. V lost 6 bases, J lost 7 bases, and 6 bases stayed unmatched. The germline gives CDR1 ENHRY, CDR2 SYGVKD.

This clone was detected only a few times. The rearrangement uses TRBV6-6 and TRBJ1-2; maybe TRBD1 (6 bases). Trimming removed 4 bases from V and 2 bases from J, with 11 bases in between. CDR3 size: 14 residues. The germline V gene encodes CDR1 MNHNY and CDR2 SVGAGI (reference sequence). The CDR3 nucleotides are TGTGCCAGCAGTTCCCACGGACAGAACTATGGCTACACCTTC. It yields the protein CASSSHGQNYGYTF.